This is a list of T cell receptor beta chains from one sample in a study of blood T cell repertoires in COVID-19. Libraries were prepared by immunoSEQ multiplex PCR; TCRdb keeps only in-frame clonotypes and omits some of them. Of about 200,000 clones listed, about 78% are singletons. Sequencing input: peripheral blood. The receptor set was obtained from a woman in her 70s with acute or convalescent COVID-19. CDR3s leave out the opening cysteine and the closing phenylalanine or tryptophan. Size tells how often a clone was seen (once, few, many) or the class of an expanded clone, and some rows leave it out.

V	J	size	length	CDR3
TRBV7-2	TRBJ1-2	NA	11	ASSFRGLYGYT
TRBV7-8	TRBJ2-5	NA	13	ASSLWGPGEETQY
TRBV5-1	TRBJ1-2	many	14	ASSGGTGAGGYGYT
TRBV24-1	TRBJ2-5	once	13	ATSTRQGSQETQY
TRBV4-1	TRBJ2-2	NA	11	ASQDYDAGELF
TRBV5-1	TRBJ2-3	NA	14	ASSYRTGVSTDTQY
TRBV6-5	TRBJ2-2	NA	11	ASRPTGGRELF
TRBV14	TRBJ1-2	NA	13	ASSQVTGANYGYT
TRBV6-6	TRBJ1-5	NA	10	ASSSPREPQH
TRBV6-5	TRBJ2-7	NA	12	ASNLGGVDYEQY
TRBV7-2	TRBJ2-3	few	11	ASSRLHTDTQY
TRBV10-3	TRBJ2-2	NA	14	AISTRGGGTTGELF
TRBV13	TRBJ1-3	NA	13	ASSIQGLSGNTIY
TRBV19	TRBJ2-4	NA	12	ASRGAGGKNIQY
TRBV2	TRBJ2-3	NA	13	ASSVRTGGTDTQY
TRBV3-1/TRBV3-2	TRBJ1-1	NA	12	ASRTDRPNTEAF
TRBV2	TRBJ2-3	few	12	ASSVSGGGDTQY
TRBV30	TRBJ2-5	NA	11	AWSVPPGIRQY
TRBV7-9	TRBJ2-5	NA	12	ASSLEGSVGTQY
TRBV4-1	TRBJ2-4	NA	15	ASSQEGQGGAKNIQY
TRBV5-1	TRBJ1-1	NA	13	ASSSGTGWNTEAF
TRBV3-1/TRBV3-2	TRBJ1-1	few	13	ASSKGQGWNTEAF
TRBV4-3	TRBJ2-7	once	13	ASSQITRFFYEQY
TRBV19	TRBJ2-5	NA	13	ASRSTGGRYETQY
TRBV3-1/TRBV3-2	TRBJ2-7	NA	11	ASSQSLTYEQY
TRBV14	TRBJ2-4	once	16	ASSQAGTGVSAKNIQY
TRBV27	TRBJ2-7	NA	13	ASSSWRDSPHEQY
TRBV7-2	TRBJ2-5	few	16	ASSLGGTSGGAKETQY
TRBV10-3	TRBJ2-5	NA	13	AISESSSDKETQY
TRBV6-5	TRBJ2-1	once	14	ASSYISGGAYNEQF
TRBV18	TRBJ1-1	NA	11	ASSNREESEAF
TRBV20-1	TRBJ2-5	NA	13	SASRLAGHQGTQY
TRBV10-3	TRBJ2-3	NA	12	AISVGAAADTQY
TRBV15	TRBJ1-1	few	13	ATSRDLGAGTEAF
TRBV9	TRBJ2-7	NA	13	ASSVDWRSSYEQY
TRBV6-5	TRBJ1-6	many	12	ASSSGPYYSPLH
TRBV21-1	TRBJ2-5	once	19	ASSKVQGMKRGGHYQETQY
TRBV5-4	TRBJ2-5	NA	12	ASSPTAGQETQY
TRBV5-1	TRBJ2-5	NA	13	ASSLGGTGEETQY
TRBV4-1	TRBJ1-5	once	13	ASSRSDRADQPQH
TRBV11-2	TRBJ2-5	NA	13	ASSSTAGGAETQY
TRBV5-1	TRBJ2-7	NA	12	ASSMTSGGIEQY
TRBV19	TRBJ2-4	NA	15	ASSIGPIRTGNTIQY
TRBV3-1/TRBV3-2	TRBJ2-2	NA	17	ASSQDRGGVSPNTGELF
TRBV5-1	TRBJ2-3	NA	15	ASSLDSLGGWQDTQY